This TCR beta chain was recovered during a study of T-cell reconstitution after alpha-beta-depleted transplantation in children. Study findings and constraints: In some patients, recipient T cells and intrathymic progenitors surviving conditioning explained high day-60 diversity. T cells produced anew were the main source of T-cell counts and diversity one year after transplant.

V shed 1 base and J shed 2 bases, with 9 bases lying between them. This CDR3 has 15 residues. Preparing the TCRbeta library involved the use of unique molecular identifiers. TCRdb recomputed calls from the PCR reads with MiXCR, one row per CDR3 protein. The table lists about 200,000 distinct CDR3 sequences, just under 6.5% of them singletons. For this clonotype: Its antigen is currently unknown.

Here the sequenced sample was PBMCs, taken before TCRalphabeta/CD19-depleted stem cell transplant. The TCR comes from a girl under three years old with combined immunodeficiency, due to receive a stem cell transplant. This chain uses TRBV12-3 or TRBV12-4 with TRBJ2-1; D gene unclear. CDR3 in DNA: TGTGCCAGCAGTTTAGGGCGGCCGACCTACAATGAGCAGTTCTTC. Residues: CASSLGRPTYNEQFF.